These T cell receptor beta chains were read from a single sample in a study of shared clonotypes between healthy human individuals. The data were produced by immunoSEQ multiplex PCR, yet TCRdb's version contains in-frame clones alone and is incomplete. Among 450,000 to 600,000 clones listed, approximately 79% were seen once. The sequencing input was PBMCs. These receptors were taken from a middle-aged woman in good health. Some clones in this sample may be carry-over from other donors' samples. Each CDR3 is given with its conserved first and last residue. The order of the fields is V gene, D gene, clone size, J gene, CDR3 protein, CDR3 DNA. D genes are given only for firm matches. Only part of the rows carry a size: once, few, many, or a class if the clone is expanded.

V: TRBV5-4
D: .
size: once
J: TRBJ1-4
CDR3: CASSPKRGENEKLFF
DNA: TGTGCCAGCAGCCCCAAGCGGGGGGAGAATGAAAAACTGTTTTTT

V: TRBV6-1
D: .
size: .
J: TRBJ2-3
CDR3: CASSESGGRLDTQYF
DNA: TGTGCCAGCAGTGAATCTGGGGGGCGTCTGGATACGCAGTATTTT

V: TRBV5-1
D: TRBD1
size: .
J: TRBJ2-5
CDR3: CASSLGQGGETQYF
DNA: TGCGCCAGCAGCTTGGGACAGGGGGGAGAGACCCAGTACTTC

V: TRBV27
D: TRBD2
size: .
J: TRBJ2-5
CDR3: CASRQIAGPLQETQYF
DNA: TGTGCCAGCAGACAAATAGCGGGACCCCTCCAAGAGACCCAGTACTTC

V: TRBV11-3
D: .
size: .
J: TRBJ1-1
CDR3: CASSLDTNAEAFF
DNA: TGTGCCAGCAGCTTAGACACAAACGCTGAAGCTTTCTTT

V: TRBV27
D: .
size: .
J: TRBJ2-6
CDR3: CASSLSPPDGANVLTF
DNA: TGTGCCAGCAGTTTATCACCCCCCGATGGGGCCAACGTCCTGACTTTC

V: TRBV6-1
D: .
size: .
J: TRBJ2-7
CDR3: CASSEMLGSASYEQYF
DNA: TGTGCCAGCAGTGAAATGTTGGGGTCAGCCTCCTACGAGCAGTACTTC

V: TRBV30
D: .
size: .
J: TRBJ2-2
CDR3: CAWSILGQIAGELFF
DNA: TGTGCCTGGAGTATCCTCGGACAGATAGCCGGGGAGCTGTTTTTT

V: TRBV29-1
D: .
size: few
J: TRBJ2-3
CDR3: CSVRPVSTDTQYF
DNA: TGCAGCGTTCGACCGGTGAGCACAGATACGCAGTATTTT

V: TRBV7-9
D: .
size: .
J: TRBJ2-7
CDR3: CATASEGQTYEQYF
DNA: TGTGCTACCGCCTCGGAGGGACAGACCTACGAGCAGTACTTC

V: TRBV2
D: .
size: .
J: TRBJ2-5
CDR3: CASSRGIETQYF
DNA: TGTGCCAGCAGTAGGGGAATAGAGACCCAGTACTTC

V: TRBV15
D: TRBD1
size: .
J: TRBJ1-4
CDR3: CATSRDRQGFFEKLFF
DNA: TGTGCCACCAGCAGAGATCGACAGGGATTCTTTGAAAAACTGTTTTTT

V: TRBV18
D: .
size: .
J: TRBJ1-2
CDR3: CASSPSVADPWGYTF
DNA: TGTGCCAGCTCCCCCTCCGTGGCAGACCCTTGGGGCTACACCTTC

V: TRBV7-3
D: TRBD2
size: .
J: TRBJ2-2
CDR3: CASSRSPLTSAGELFF
DNA: TGTGCCAGCAGCCGTTCCCCACTAACTAGCGCCGGGGAGCTGTTTTTT

V: TRBV21-1
D: .
size: .
J: TRBJ2-1
CDR3: CASSKGVLICYYNEQFF
DNA: TGTGCCAGCAGCAAAGGGGTGCTAATTTGTTACTACAATGAGCAGTTCTTC

V: TRBV5-4
D: .
size: once
J: TRBJ1-2
CDR3: CASSLAQGRGYGYTF
DNA: TGTGCCAGCAGCTTGGCCCAGGGGAGAGGATACGGCTACACCTTC

V: TRBV2
D: .
size: .
J: TRBJ1-5
CDR3: CASTQGTRDQPQHF
DNA: TGTGCCAGCACCCAGGGGACACGCGATCAGCCCCAGCATTTT

V: TRBV30
D: .
size: .
J: TRBJ1-6
CDR3: CAWASGPFNRSPLHF
DNA: TGTGCCTGGGCCTCGGGGCCCTTCAACAGATCACCCCTCCACTTT

V: TRBV28
D: .
size: .
J: TRBJ1-2
CDR3: CASSSQGPLGYTF
DNA: TGTGCCAGCAGCAGTCAGGGGCCCTTGGGCTACACCTTC

V: TRBV7-9
D: .
size: .
J: TRBJ1-2
CDR3: CASSTGTDYGYTF
DNA: TGTGCCAGCAGCACCGGGACGGACTATGGCTACACCTTC

V: TRBV11-3
D: .
size: .
J: TRBJ2-7
CDR3: CASSPPAPWDEQYF
DNA: TGTGCCAGCAGCCCCCCCGCCCCGTGGGACGAGCAGTACTTC

V: TRBV29-1
D: .
size: .
J: TRBJ2-7
CDR3: CSFSAPSYEQYF
DNA: TGCAGCTTCAGTGCACCATCCTACGAGCAGTACTTC

V: TRBV28
D: .
size: .
J: TRBJ2-7
CDR3: CASSFLARRYEQYF
DNA: TGTGCCAGCAGTTTCTTGGCCCGGAGATACGAGCAGTACTTC

V: TRBV19
D: .
size: .
J: TRBJ2-2
CDR3: CASSRRGTGELFF
DNA: TGTGCCAGTAGTAGGCGAGGGACCGGGGAGCTGTTTTTT

V: TRBV6-1
D: .
size: .
J: TRBJ2-7
CDR3: CASSELQGEEQYF
DNA: TGTGCCAGCAGTGAGTTACAGGGTGAGGAGCAGTACTTC

V: TRBV11-2
D: .
size: once
J: TRBJ2-3
CDR3: CASSPGHDTDTQYF
DNA: TGTGCCAGCAGCCCCGGACACGACACAGATACGCAGTATTTT

V: TRBV28
D: .
size: .
J: TRBJ1-2
CDR3: CASSLFAEGYTF
DNA: TGTGCCAGCAGTTTATTCGCAGAGGGCTACACCTTC

V: TRBV6-5
D: TRBD1
size: .
J: TRBJ2-7
CDR3: CASSRAPGQGNEQYF
DNA: TGTGCCAGCAGCCGCGCACCGGGACAGGGTAACGAGCAGTACTTC

V: TRBV7-9
D: .
size: .
J: TRBJ2-1
CDR3: CASSLVLGSEQFF
DNA: TGTGCCAGCAGCTTAGTTCTAGGTTCTGAGCAGTTCTTC

V: TRBV6-6
D: .
size: .
J: TRBJ2-1
CDR3: CASSPPGGSYNEQFF
DNA: TGTGCCAGCAGTCCCCCTGGCGGCTCCTACAATGAGCAGTTCTTC

V: TRBV9
D: .
size: .
J: TRBJ1-5
CDR3: CASSVMPTVGQPQHF
DNA: TGTGCCAGCAGCGTGATGCCGACAGTGGGTCAGCCCCAGCATTTT

V: TRBV10-2
D: .
size: .
J: TRBJ2-7
CDR3: CASSEPPVGVYEQYF
DNA: TGCGCCAGCAGTGAGCCCCCAGTCGGGGTATACGAGCAGTACTTC

V: TRBV9
D: .
size: .
J: TRBJ2-7
CDR3: CASSVAWETYEQYF
DNA: TGTGCCAGCAGCGTAGCATGGGAGACCTACGAGCAGTACTTC

V: TRBV27
D: .
size: .
J: TRBJ2-1
CDR3: CASSLLERAANEQFF
DNA: TGTGCCAGCAGTTTATTGGAACGCGCGGCCAATGAGCAGTTCTTC

V: TRBV9
D: .
size: .
J: TRBJ2-5
CDR3: CASSFDGGRETQYF
DNA: TGTGCCAGCAGCTTCGACGGGGGTAGAGAGACCCAGTACTTC

V: TRBV5-1
D: TRBD1
size: few
J: TRBJ2-7
CDR3: CASSTLPGQGHEQYF
DNA: TGCGCCAGCAGCACTTTACCGGGACAGGGTCACGAGCAGTACTTC